This T cell receptor (beta chain) derives from a study of blood T cell repertoires in COVID-19. For the study at large: Acute and convalescent COVID-19 samples came from the United States, Italy and Spain.

CDR1 LNHNV and CDR2 YYDKDF come from the germline V gene (reference sequence). The trim removed 1 base at V and 7 bases at J, leaving 4 bases unmatched. The CDR3 is 14 amino acids. Authors' data handling: How many nucleated cells were present was estimated from reference gene primer amplification. Here immunoSEQ multiplex PCR was the method, and the copy in TCRdb shows in-frame clones only, minus some. Clone size and V and J calls were adopted from that table, with D and trimming inferred from the DNA. This sample has about 140,000 clones; roughly 85% occur once, and the top ten carry under 3%. This clone was observed once.

The gene calls are TRBV15 and TRBJ2-3; the match to TRBD1 covers 8 bases. Sample: peripheral blood. The sequence was obtained from a man aged 50 to 60 with acute or convalescent COVID-19. Here the CDR3 reads CATSRAGGWYTQYF. The CDR3 DNA is TGTGCCACCAGCAGAGCAGGGGGCTGGTATACGCAGTATTTT.